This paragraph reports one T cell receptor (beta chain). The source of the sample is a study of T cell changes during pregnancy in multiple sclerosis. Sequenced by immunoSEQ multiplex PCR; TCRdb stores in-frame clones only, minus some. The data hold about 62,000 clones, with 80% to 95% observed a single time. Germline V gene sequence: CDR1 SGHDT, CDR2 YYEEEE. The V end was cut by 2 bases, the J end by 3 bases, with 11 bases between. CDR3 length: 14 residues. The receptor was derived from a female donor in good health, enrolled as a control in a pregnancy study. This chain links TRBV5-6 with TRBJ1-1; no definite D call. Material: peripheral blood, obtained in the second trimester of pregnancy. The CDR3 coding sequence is TGTGCCAGCAGCTTCGGTAGCGGGGACACTGAAGCTTTCTTT. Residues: CASSFGSGDTEAFF.